These 19 T cell receptor beta chains originate from one sample sequenced in a study of cytomegalovirus exposure and HLA in healthy donors. Primers: 60 Vbeta forward and 13 Jbeta reverse. TCRdb's table, derived via immunoSEQ multiplex PCR, lists solely in-frame clones and lacks some. The top ten clones hold approximately 6.8% of a sample with about 160,000 clones, over 80% of them seen once. The sample consisted of PBMCs. The source of these receptors is a male donor in good health and CMV-seropositive.

This clone was recorded once. The gene calls are TRBV5-1 and TRBJ1-1; the D is unclear. Germline V gene lookup returns CDR1 SGHRS and CDR2 YFSETQ. Trimming removed 6 bases at V and 4 bases at J, with 13 bases between. The CDR3 loop spans 13 amino acids. The CDR3 is CASTGGEGTEAFF. In nucleotides, the CDR3 is TGCGCCAGCACCGGCGGGGAGGGCACTGAAGCTTTCTTT.

The V gene is TRBV7-6, the J gene TRBJ2-3; TRBD2 matches at 7 bases. CDR1 SGHVS and CDR2 FNYEAQ come from the germline V gene. The CDR3 runs 16 residues. V gave up 5 bases and J gave up 0 bases; unmatched junction bases: 8. The CDR3 nucleotides read TGTGCCAGCAGCCAAGGGGCGGGGGTGAGCACAGATACGCAGTATTTT. It translates to CASSQGAGVSTDTQYF.

The chain has TRBV6-6 and TRBJ2-7; D might be TRBD1 (6 bases). Trimming stripped 8 bases from V and 5 bases from J, with 16 bases between. The CDR3 has 13 amino acids. Germline values: CDR1 MNHNY, CDR2 SVGAGI (reference sequence). The CDR3 loop is CASGHRADDEQYF. CDR3 nucleotides: TGTGCCAGCGGGCACAGGGCTGACGACGAGCAGTACTTC.

This chain links TRBV18 with TRBJ2-7; weak D call: TRBD1 (6 bases). V was pared by 5 bases and J by 3 bases, with 11 bases between. Germline V gives CDR1 KGHSH, CDR2 LQKENI. CDR3 length: 13 residues. The CDR3 DNA reads TGTGCCAGCTCAGCAACAGGGAGCTACGAGCAGTACTTC. This sequence encodes CASSATGSYEQYF. Together with reference TRBV18 and TRBJ2-7, the CDR3 gives the full variable domain: NAGVMQNPRHLVRRRGQEARLRCSPMKGHSHVYWYRQLPEEGLKFMVYLQKENIIDESGMPKERFSAEFPKEGPSILRIQQVVRGDSAAYFCASSATGSYEQYFGPGTRLTVT.

This clone appeared once. V usage is TRBV14 and J usage is TRBJ2-7; 8 nucleotides agree with TRBD2. This CDR3 contains 16 residues. V lost 1 base, J lost 5 bases, and 10 bases stayed unmatched. CDR1 and CDR2 (germline): SGHDN, FVKESK. The CDR3 here is CASSQGGSGRFHEQYF. DNA of the CDR3: TGTGCCAGCAGCCAAGGAGGCAGCGGGAGATTCCACGAGCAGTACTTC.

This chain links TRBV28 with TRBJ1-3, with TRBD1 as a possible D gene (6 bases). This CDR3 has 15 amino acids. V dropped 3 bases and J dropped 0 bases, with 9 bases sitting between them. Looked up from germline, CDR1 is MDHEN and CDR2 is SYDVKM. This CDR3 reads CASSFPGHSGNTIYF. The CDR3 DNA is TGTGCCAGCAGTTTTCCGGGACACTCTGGAAACACCATATATTTT.

The chain recombines TRBV29-1 with TRBJ1-1; TRBD1 might be the D (5 bases). Germline CDR1 is SQVTM and CDR2 is ANQGSEA. The length of the CDR3 is 12 residues. Trimming removed 2 bases at V and 5 bases at J, with 9 bases between. The CDR3 coding sequence is TGCAGCGTTGAACCAGGGTCAACTGAAGCTTTCTTT. Translation: CSVEPGSTEAFF.

This clone has just a few counts. This sequence joins TRBV18 and TRBJ1-3; D remains ambiguous. Germline V gene sequence: CDR1 KGHSH, CDR2 LQKENI. V was shortened by 3 bases and J by 0 bases, with 9 bases between the two germline ends. This CDR3 has 15 residues. The CDR3 here is CASSPTVDSGNTIYF. For the CDR3, the DNA is TGTGCCAGCTCACCTACAGTCGACTCTGGAAACACCATATATTTT.

The V call is TRBV10-3, the J call TRBJ1-1; 9 bases are shared with TRBD1. The CDR3 is 13 amino acids. V was pared by 8 bases and J by 1 base, with 2 bases of the junction left unmatched. Germline V gene lookup returns CDR1 ENHRY and CDR2 SYGVKD. The DNA of the CDR3 is TGTGCCATCGAACAGGGGGCGAACACTGAAGCTTTCTTT. Protein: CAIEQGANTEAFF.

The CDR3 is CASSGATYSNQPQHF. CDR3 DNA: TGTGCCAGCAGTGGCGCCACCTATAGCAATCAGCCCCAGCATTTT. The rearrangement links TRBV2 to TRBJ1-5; D is ambiguous. CDR1 SNHLY and CDR2 FYNNEI come from the germline V gene. With 4 bases removed from V and 0 bases from J, the gap between germline ends came to 10 bases. This CDR3 has 15 residues.

This clone appeared a single time. The rearrangement uses TRBV5-1 and TRBJ2-7, with 12 nucleotides matching TRBD2. CDR3 length equals 13 residues. V lost 3 bases, J lost 6 bases, and 1 base stayed unmatched. Germline V gene sequence: CDR1 SGHRS, CDR2 YFSETQ. The CDR3 reads CASSSLAGGEQYF. CDR3 bases: TGCGCCAGCAGCTCACTAGCGGGAGGCGAGCAGTACTTC. The variable domain in full, with the rest retrieved from reference TRBV5-1 and TRBJ2-7, is KAGVTQTPRYLIKTRGQQVTLSCSPISGHRSVSWYQQTPGQGLQFLFEYFSETQRNKGNFPGRFSGRQFSNSRSEMNVSTLELGDSALYLCASSSLAGGEQYFGPGTRLTVT.

V and J are TRBV29-1 and TRBJ2-1; TRBD2 matches at 13 bases. The CDR3 sequence is 19 residues long. V lost 1 base to trimming and J lost 4 bases; unmatched junction nucleotides: 13. Germline values: CDR1 SQVTM, CDR2 ANQGSEA. The CDR3 reads CSVEGGLAGAPGLYNEQFF. As DNA, the CDR3 is TGCAGCGTTGAAGGAGGACTAGCGGGAGCCCCGGGGCTTTACAATGAGCAGTTCTTC.

This clone was recorded once. V gene TRBV2 combines with J gene TRBJ1-5; D might be TRBD1 (5 bases). The CDR3 length is 15 residues. V gave up 2 bases and J gave up 0 bases, with 8 bases separating them. Per the germline V gene, CDR1 is SNHLY and CDR2 is FYNNEI. The CDR3 DNA reads as TGTGCCAGCAGTGAAACCAGGGATAGCAATCAGCCCCAGCATTTT. Amino acid sequence: CASSETRDSNQPQHF.

V gene TRBV12-5 combines with J gene TRBJ2-7; 8 positions agree with TRBD1. V lost 5 bases, J lost 0 bases, and 3 bases stayed unmatched. Germline CDR1 is LGHNT and CDR2 is FRNRAP. The CDR3 runs to 14 residues. This CDR3 is CASGPTGASYEQYF. The CDR3 coding sequence is TGTGCTAGTGGTCCGACAGGGGCCTCCTACGAGCAGTACTTC.

This chain joins TRBV7-8 and TRBJ2-1; TRBD2 aligns across 13 bases. V shed 1 base and J 7 bases; nucleotides not matched to a gene: 7. The CDR3 sequence is 17 residues long. The germline V gene encodes CDR1 SGHVS and CDR2 FQNEAQ. The CDR3 spells CASSLGGTSGMENEQFF. The DNA for the CDR3 is TGTGCCAGCAGCTTAGGCGGGACTAGCGGGATGGAGAATGAGCAGTTCTTC.

V usage is TRBV6-6 and J usage is TRBJ1-5, with 8 bases matching TRBD1. The V and J ends lost 0 bases and 6 bases, in that order; junction bases with no gene match: 7. CDR1 is MNHNY and CDR2 is SVGAGI in the germline V gene (reference sequence). CDR3 length equals 16 residues. CDR3 loop: CASSYSTGDGPQPQHF. The CDR3 DNA reads TGTGCCAGCAGTTACTCGACAGGGGACGGTCCTCAGCCCCAGCATTTT.

The V gene is TRBV4-2, the J gene TRBJ2-2; 8 nucleotides line up with TRBD2. The CDR3 loop spans 16 amino acids. The ends lost 0 bases at V and 7 bases at J; junction bases unmatched: 7. Germline loops: CDR1 LGHNA, CDR2 YNFKEQ. This chain's CDR3 is CASSQDGAGVNGELFF. CDR3 DNA sequence: TGTGCCAGCAGCCAAGACGGAGCGGGAGTGAACGGGGAGCTGTTTTTT.

The gene calls are TRBV5-1 and TRBJ2-1; TRBD2 agrees at 13 bases. Trimming took 1 base from V and 4 from J; bases not matched to a gene: 17. Per germline, CDR1 SGHRS and CDR2 YFSETQ. The CDR3 has 21 residues. The CDR3 sequence: CASSLYGAGLAGEESYNEQFF. CDR3 nucleotide sequence: TGCGCCAGCAGCTTGTATGGGGCCGGACTAGCGGGAGAAGAATCATACAATGAGCAGTTCTTC.

J is TRBJ1-1 and V is TRBV18; TRBD1 matches at 7 bases. The CDR3 extends over 15 amino acids. Trimming removed 1 base from V and 1 base from J; junction bases left unmatched: 3. Germline loops: CDR1 KGHSH, CDR2 LQKENI. In nucleotides, the CDR3 is TGTGCCAGCTCACCACGGGGACAGTCGAACACTGAAGCTTTCTTT. This sequence encodes CASSPRGQSNTEAFF.